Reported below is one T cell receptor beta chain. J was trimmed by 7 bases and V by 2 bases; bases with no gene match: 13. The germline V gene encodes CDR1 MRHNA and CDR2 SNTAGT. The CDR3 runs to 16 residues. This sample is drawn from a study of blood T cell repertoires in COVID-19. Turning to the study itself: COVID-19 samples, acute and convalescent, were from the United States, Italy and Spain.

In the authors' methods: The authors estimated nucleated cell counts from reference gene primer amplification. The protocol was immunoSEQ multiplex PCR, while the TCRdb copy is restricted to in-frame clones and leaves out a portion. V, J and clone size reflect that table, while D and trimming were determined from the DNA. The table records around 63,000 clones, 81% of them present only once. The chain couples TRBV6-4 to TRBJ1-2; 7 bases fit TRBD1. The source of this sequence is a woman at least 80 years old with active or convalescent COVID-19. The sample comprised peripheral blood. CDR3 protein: CASSDADRRRRGGYTF. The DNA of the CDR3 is TGTGCCAGCAGTGACGCGGACAGGCGAAGGCGGGGTGGCTACACCTTC.